The 12 T cell receptor beta chains below were found in one sample sequenced in a study of blood T cell repertoires in COVID-19. Some clones are missing from TCRdb's copy, which holds only in-frame ones; the method was immunoSEQ multiplex PCR. The sample consists of around 150,000 clones, roughly four fifths of them appearing once. Sequencing was performed on peripheral blood. The receptors originated from a human donor in a cohort sampled during active COVID-19.

This clone was seen a few times. This chain connects TRBV4-3 to TRBJ1-2; D not certain. Trimming removed 1 base at V and 4 bases at J, with 13 bases between. CDR1 and CDR2 (germline): LGHNA, YSLEER. This CDR3 has 15 residues. The DNA for the CDR3 is TGCGCCAGCAGCCAAGGATCTGCGGGGAGCTATGGCTACACCTTC. It encodes CASSQGSAGSYGYTF.

In this sample, this clone turned up many times. The gene calls are TRBV4-1 and TRBJ2-7; D is possibly TRBD2 (5 bases). Germline CDR1 MGHRA, CDR2 YSYEKL. Trimming stripped 0 bases from V and 6 bases from J, with 15 bases between. This CDR3 spans 15 amino acids. The CDR3 nucleotides read TGCGCCAGCAGCCAAGAGCCGGCCCTGGCGGGCGAGCAGTACTTC. Amino acids: CASSQEPALAGEQYF.

The chain links TRBV28 to TRBJ1-2; the match to TRBD1 covers 7 bases. Germline V lookup: CDR1 MDHEN, CDR2 SYDVKM. The J segment lost 8 bases and the V segment lost 2 bases, leaving 14 bases of the junction unmatched. The CDR3 spans 16 residues. As DNA, the CDR3 is TGTGCCAGCAGTTTAACCCCTCCAGACAGGGAAGAAGGCTACACCTTC. This encodes CASSLTPPDREEGYTF.

This chain links TRBV29-1 with TRBJ2-5, with TRBD2 identical over 7 bases. Unmatched junction bases numbered 15, after V lost 3 bases and J lost 5 bases. The CDR3 is 16 amino acids. Germline V gene lookup returns CDR1 SQVTM and CDR2 ANQGSEA. For the CDR3, the DNA is TGCAGCGTTGACGGTCTTGCGGGAGAGGGGTCGGAGACCCAGTACTTC. As protein: CSVDGLAGEGSETQYF.

The chain combines TRBV7-9 with TRBJ1-1; D may be TRBD1 (5 bases). The CDR3 contains 15 residues. Trimming stripped 2 bases from V and 1 base from J, with 11 bases between. Germline V gene sequence: CDR1 SEHNR, CDR2 FQNEAQ (reference sequence). The CDR3 bases are TGTGCCAGCAGCTTACAGGGCGGGGGGAACACTGAAGCTTTCTTT. It yields the protein CASSLQGGGNTEAFF. Full variable domain (outside the CDR3, taken from reference TRBV7-9 and TRBJ1-1): DTGVSQNPRHKITKRGQNVTFRCDPISEHNRLYWYRQTLGQGPEFLTYFQNEAQLEKSRLLSDRFSAERPKGSFSTLEIQRTEQGDSAMYLCASSLQGGGNTEAFFGQGTRLTVV.

This chain joins TRBV15 and TRBJ2-7, with 7 positions matching TRBD2. The CDR3 is made up of 14 amino acids. The V and J ends lost 4 bases and 4 bases, in that order; junction bases with no gene match: 7. Germline V gene sequence: CDR1 LNHNV, CDR2 YYDKDF (reference sequence). For the CDR3, the DNA is TGTGCCACCAGCACGCGGGAGTTCGGGTACGAGCAGTACTTC. Its protein product is CATSTREFGYEQYF.

This clone appeared once. The chain employs TRBV19 and TRBJ2-1, with unresolved D. Trimming stripped 1 base from V and 0 bases from J, with 4 bases between. Germline V gene sequence: CDR1 LNHDA, CDR2 SQIVND (reference sequence). CDR3 length: 14 amino acids. CDR3 loop: CASSIALSYNEQFF. For the CDR3, the DNA is TGTGCCAGTAGTATAGCACTCTCCTACAATGAGCAGTTCTTC. The whole variable domain, filled in from reference TRBV19 and TRBJ2-1, reads DGGITQSPKYLFRKEGQNVTLSCEQNLNHDAMYWYRQDPGQGLRLIYYSQIVNDFQKGDIAEGYSVSREKKESFPLTVTSAQKNPTAFYLCASSIALSYNEQFFGPGTRLTVL.

The chain carries TRBV29-1 and TRBJ2-1, with TRBD2 matching 16 bases. This CDR3 spans 19 amino acids. The V and J ends lost 3 bases and 0 bases, in that order; junction bases with no gene match: 8. Per germline, CDR1 SQVTM and CDR2 ANQGSEA. The DNA for the CDR3 is TGCAGCGTTGAGGCTCAGGGACTAGCGGGGGGGAGCTCCTACAATGAGCAGTTCTTC. It codes for CSVEAQGLAGGSSYNEQFF.

The chain uses TRBV7-2 and TRBJ1-4, with D possibly TRBD1 on 5 matching bases. V lost 5 bases and J 8 bases, leaving 15 bases between the germline ends. Germline lookup yields CDR1 SGHTA and CDR2 FQGNSA. The CDR3 consists of 14 residues. The CDR3 is CASSLGGDREKLFF. DNA of the CDR3: TGTGCCAGCAGCCTCGGGGGGGACCGAGAAAAACTGTTTTTT. The full variable domain, its missing parts supplied by reference TRBV7-2 and TRBJ1-4, is GAGVSQSPSNKVTEKGKDVELRCDPISGHTALYWYRQSLGQGLEFLIYFQGNSAPDKSGLPSDRFSAERTGGSVSTLTIQRTQQEDSAVYLCASSLGGDREKLFFGSGTQLSVL.

The CDR3 region is CSVVPGERYEQYF. In nucleotides, the CDR3 is TGCAGCGTTGTTCCAGGGGAGAGGTACGAGCAGTACTTC. This sequence joins TRBV29-1 and TRBJ2-7, with D perhaps TRBD1 (6 bases). The V and J ends lost 4 bases and 4 bases respectively, with 14 bases between them. Germline V CDR1 and CDR2: SQVTM, ANQGSEA. The CDR3 contains 13 residues.

The V call is TRBV24-1, the J call TRBJ2-2, with D maybe TRBD1 (6 bases). The length of the CDR3 is 17 residues. Trimming cost V 0 bases and J 5 bases, with 15 bases left between them. Germline loops: CDR1 KGHDR, CDR2 SFDVKD. The CDR3 nucleotides read TGTGCCACCAGTGATTTGCAATTCAGGGGAGAAACCGGGGAGCTGTTTTTT. It is translated as CATSDLQFRGETGELFF.

The V and J genes are TRBV19 and TRBJ2-1, with D uncertain. V was pared by 2 bases and J by 8 bases, with 7 bases between. There are 12 residues in the CDR3. The germline V gene has CDR1 LNHDA and CDR2 SQIVND (reference sequence). CDR3 loop: CASSILRDEQFF. The CDR3 DNA follows: TGTGCCAGTAGTATACTGCGCGATGAGCAGTTCTTC. The full variable domain, completed using reference TRBV19 and TRBJ2-1, is DGGITQSPKYLFRKEGQNVTLSCEQNLNHDAMYWYRQDPGQGLRLIYYSQIVNDFQKGDIAEGYSVSREKKESFPLTVTSAQKNPTAFYLCASSILRDEQFFGPGTRLTVL.